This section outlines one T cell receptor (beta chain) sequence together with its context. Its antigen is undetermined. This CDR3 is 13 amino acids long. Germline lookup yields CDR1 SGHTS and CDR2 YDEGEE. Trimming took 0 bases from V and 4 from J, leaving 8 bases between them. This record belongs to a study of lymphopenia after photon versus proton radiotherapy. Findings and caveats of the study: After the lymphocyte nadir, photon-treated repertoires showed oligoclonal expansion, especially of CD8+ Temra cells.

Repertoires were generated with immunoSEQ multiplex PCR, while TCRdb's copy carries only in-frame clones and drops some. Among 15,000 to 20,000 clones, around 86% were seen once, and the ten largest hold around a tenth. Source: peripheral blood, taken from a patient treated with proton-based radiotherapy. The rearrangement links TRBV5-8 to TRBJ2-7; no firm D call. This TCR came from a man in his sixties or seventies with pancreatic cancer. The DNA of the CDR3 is TGTGCCAGCAGCTTGGCGCCAGGATACGAGCAGTACTTC. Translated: CASSLAPGYEQYF.